The TCR beta chain described here comes from a study of blood T cell repertoires in COVID-19. Study-level background: The origin of the acute and convalescent COVID-19 samples was the United States, Italy and Spain. From T cells, B-cell-depleted T cells, or PBMCs came the material, which was cDNA or gDNA.

In the authors' methods: Estimated nucleated cell counts came from reference gene primer amplification. The assay was immunoSEQ multiplex PCR, and TCRdb's table has in-frame clones only and misses some. That table supplies the V and J calls and clone size; D and trimming were determined from the DNA. This table holds 140,000 to 150,000 clones, nearly 90% found once. The germline V and J ends were trimmed by 2 bases and 0 bases, with 7 bases remaining between them. The CDR3 has 14 amino acids. Germline V gives CDR1 SGHTA, CDR2 FQGNSA. Sequencing input: peripheral blood. The TCR originated in a man aged 70 or older with acute or convalescent COVID-19. The chain has TRBV7-2 and TRBJ1-1; D not resolved. CDR3 in DNA: TGTGCCAGCAGCTTACACGGTCTGAACACTGAAGCTTTCTTT. Its translation: CASSLHGLNTEAFF.